The present TCR beta chain was sequenced within a study of blood T cell repertoires in COVID-19. Study in general: The United States, Italy and Spain were the sources of the acute and convalescent COVID-19 samples. Nucleic acid was either cDNA or gDNA, and it came from T cells, B-cell-depleted T cells, or PBMCs.

V lost 6 bases, J lost 6 bases, and 15 bases lay in between. CDR1 and CDR2 (germline): MDHEN, SYDVKM. This CDR3 is 14 amino acids long. Original handling: Quantification of nucleated cells was approximated via reference gene primer amplification. Only in-frame clones appear in the TCRdb table, and some are missing; sequencing was by immunoSEQ multiplex PCR. That table supplies the V and J calls and clone size; D and trimming were determined from the DNA. The sample has 200,000 to 250,000 clones; roughly 84% are singletons. V gene TRBV28 combines with J gene TRBJ1-5; weak D call: TRBD1 (5 bases). The specimen was peripheral blood. The TCR comes from a man aged 25-45 years with active or convalescent COVID-19. The CDR3 DNA is TGTGCCAGCAGGACGGCCGGGGGGTTTCAGCCCCAGCATTTT. Encoded protein: CASRTAGGFQPQHF.